This TCR beta chain is from a study of shared T cell receptors in the human thymus. Clones were read by immunoSEQ multiplex PCR, and TCRdb kept only the in-frame ones, dropping some. This table holds hundreds of thousands of clones, roughly 86% found once. CDR3 size: 14 residues. The trim removed 7 bases at V and 1 base at J, leaving 4 bases unmatched. Per germline, CDR1 WSHSY and CDR2 SAAADI. This clone was seen a few times. The data also belong to a second study, concerning human thymus T cells. Per that paper: Healthy Finnish infants having corrective surgery for congenital heart defects served as donors. Thymic material originated from resections removed in the course of corrective heart surgery. It looked as if thymic and blood repertoires used V and J genes in a biased way. Overlap was high between thymic repertoires from unrelated individuals, as reported in related research.

This chain joins TRBV10-2 and TRBJ1-1; 9 positions match TRBD1. Source material: thymocytes. This TCR derives from a boy under two years old with a congenital heart defect. CDR3 sequence reads: CASKKGQGNTEAFF. In nucleotides, the CDR3 is TGCGCCAGCAAAAAGGGACAGGGGAACACTGAAGCTTTCTTT.